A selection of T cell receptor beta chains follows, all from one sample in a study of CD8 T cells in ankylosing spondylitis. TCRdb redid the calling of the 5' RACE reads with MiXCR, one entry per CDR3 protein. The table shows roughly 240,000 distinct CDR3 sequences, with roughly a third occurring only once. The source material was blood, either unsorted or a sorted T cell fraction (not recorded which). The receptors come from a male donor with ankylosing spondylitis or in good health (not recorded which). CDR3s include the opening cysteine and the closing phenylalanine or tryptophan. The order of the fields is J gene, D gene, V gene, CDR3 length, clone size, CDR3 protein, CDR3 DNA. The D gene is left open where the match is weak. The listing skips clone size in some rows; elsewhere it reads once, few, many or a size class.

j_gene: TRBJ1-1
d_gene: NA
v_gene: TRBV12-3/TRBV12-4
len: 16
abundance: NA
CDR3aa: CASSLRGRIMNTEAFF
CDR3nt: TGTGCCAGCAGTTTACGGGGTAGGATCATGAACACTGAAGCTTTCTTT

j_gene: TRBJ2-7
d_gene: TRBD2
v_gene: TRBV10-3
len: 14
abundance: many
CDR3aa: CAISDSGGTYEQYF
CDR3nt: TGTGCCATCAGTGATAGCGGGGGTACCTACGAGCAGTACTTC

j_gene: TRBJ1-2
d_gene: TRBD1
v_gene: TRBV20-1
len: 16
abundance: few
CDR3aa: CSARETGGKTNYGYTF
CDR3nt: TGCAGTGCTCGAGAAACAGGGGGGAAGACTAACTATGGCTACACCTTC

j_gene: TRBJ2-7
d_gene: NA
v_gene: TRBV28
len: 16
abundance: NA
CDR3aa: CASSLGSIRASYEQYF
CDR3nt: TGTGCCAGCAGTTTAGGGAGCATTCGGGCATCCTACGAGCAGTACTTC

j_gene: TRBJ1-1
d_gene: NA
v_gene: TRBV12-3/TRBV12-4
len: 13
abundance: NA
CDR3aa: CASKRGLNTEAFF
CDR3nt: TGTGCCAGCAAAAGGGGGTTGAACACTGAAGCTTTCTTT

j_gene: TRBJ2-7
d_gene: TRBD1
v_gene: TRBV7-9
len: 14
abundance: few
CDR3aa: CASSEGQGIYEQYF
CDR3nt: TGTGCCAGCAGCGAGGGACAGGGGATCTACGAGCAGTACTTC

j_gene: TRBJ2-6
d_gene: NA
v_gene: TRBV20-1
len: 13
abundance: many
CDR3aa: CSASPSGANVLTF
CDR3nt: TGCAGTGCTAGTCCCTCTGGGGCCAACGTCCTGACTTTC

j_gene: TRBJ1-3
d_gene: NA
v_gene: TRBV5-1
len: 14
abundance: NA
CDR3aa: CASSLGTPGNTIYF
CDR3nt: TGCGCCAGCAGCTTGGGTACCCCTGGAAACACCATATATTTT

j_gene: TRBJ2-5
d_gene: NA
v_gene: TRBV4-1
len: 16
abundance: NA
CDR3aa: CASSQGTTGEGETQYF
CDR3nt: TGCGCCAGCAGCCAAGGAACGACAGGGGAGGGGGAGACCCAGTACTTC

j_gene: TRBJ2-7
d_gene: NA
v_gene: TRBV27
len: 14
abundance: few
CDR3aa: CASSFRTLVDEQYF
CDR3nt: TGTGCCAGCAGTTTTCGTACCTTGGTCGACGAGCAGTACTTC

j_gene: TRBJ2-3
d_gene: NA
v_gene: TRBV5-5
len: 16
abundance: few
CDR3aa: CASSLEGGASTDTQYF
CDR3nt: TGTGCCAGCAGCTTGGAGGGCGGGGCGAGTACAGATACGCAGTATTTT

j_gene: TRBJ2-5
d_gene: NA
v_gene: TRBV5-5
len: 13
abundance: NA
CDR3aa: CASSLLLSETQYF
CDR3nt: TGTGCCAGCAGCTTGCTGTTGAGTGAGACCCAGTACTTC

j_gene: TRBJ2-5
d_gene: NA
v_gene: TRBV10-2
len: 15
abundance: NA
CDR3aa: CASSGGLKYQETQYF
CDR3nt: TGCGCCAGCAGTGGGGGACTGAAGTACCAAGAGACCCAGTACTTC

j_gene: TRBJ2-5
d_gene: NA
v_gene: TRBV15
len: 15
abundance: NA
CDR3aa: CATSRDGGAQETQYF
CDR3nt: TGTGCCACCAGCAGAGATGGCGGGGCCCAAGAGACCCAGTACTTC

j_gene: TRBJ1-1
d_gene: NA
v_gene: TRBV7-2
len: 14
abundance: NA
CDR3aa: CASKVKGLNTEAFF
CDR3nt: TGTGCCAGCAAAGTGAAGGGCCTGAACACTGAAGCTTTCTTT

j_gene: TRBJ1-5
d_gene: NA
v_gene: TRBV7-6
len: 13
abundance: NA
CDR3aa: CASSSTENQPQHF
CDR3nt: TGTGCCAGCAGCTCAACAGAGAATCAGCCCCAGCATTTT